One sample yielded the 26 T cell receptor beta chains listed below, sequenced in a study of CD8 T cells in ankylosing spondylitis (TCRdb year 2017). The method behind the library was 5' RACE. The listed sequencing device is Illumina HiSeq 2500. TCRdb trimmed public reads at Q25 via fastp, called clones via MiXCR and kept in-frame beta chains. One record per CDR3 amino acid sequence lists the most common genes and DNA. This sample has about 540,000 distinct CDR3 sequences in its table, and roughly 13% of those were observed once. The ten largest clonotypes hold nearly 7% of the sample. Study-level results and caveats: A TCR beta motif made up of several highly homologous amino acid variants appeared to be characteristic of blood from ankylosing spondylitis patients.

Their recognized antigens are unknown. The sequencing input was blood, either unsorted or a sorted T cell fraction (not recorded which). The receptors shown here come from a male donor with ankylosing spondylitis.

CDR3 loop: CASSGNMNTEAFF. CDR3 nucleotides: TGCGCCAGCAGCGGGAACATGAACACTGAAGCTTTCTTT. V usage is TRBV5-1 and J usage is TRBJ1-1; D is uncertain. V was trimmed by 4 bases and J by 0 bases, leaving 7 bases between them. This CDR3 spans 13 amino acids. In germline, CDR1 is SGHRS, CDR2 YFSETQ.

This sequence joins TRBV20-1 and TRBJ2-3; possibly TRBD2 for D (6 bases). Trimming removed 2 bases at V and 2 bases at J, with 11 bases between. CDR3 length equals 14 residues. Germline assignment: CDR1 DFQATT and CDR2 SNEGSKA (reference sequence). This CDR3 is CSARSGRPTDTQYF. CDR3 DNA: TGCAGTGCTAGAAGTGGGAGGCCCACAGATACGCAGTATTTT.

This clonotype was counted many times. The chain uses TRBV5-1 and TRBJ2-1; TRBD2 agrees at 9 bases. CDR1 SGHRS and CDR2 YFSETQ come from the germline V gene. The CDR3 consists of 16 residues. The junction had 13 bases not matched to a gene; V was cut back by 4 bases and J by 8 bases. CDR3 DNA: TGCGCCAGCAGCGACTCTTATAGCGGGAGCCCTCATGAGCAGTTCTTC. It yields the protein CASSDSYSGSPHEQFF.

This clonotype was picked up many times. The rearrangement uses TRBV11-2 and TRBJ2-3; D assignment may be TRBD1 or TRBD2 (7 bases each). V gave up 5 bases and J gave up 1 base, with 19 bases separating them. CDR3 length: 17 residues. In germline, CDR1 is SGHAT, CDR2 FQNNGV. The CDR3 loop reads CASSPGGGSLGTDTQYF. In DNA form, the CDR3 reads TGTGCCAGCAGCCCAGGGGGGGGAAGCTTGGGCACAGATACGCAGTATTTT.

This clonotype was observed many times. The rearrangement uses TRBV5-1 and TRBJ1-5; 8 bases are a match to TRBD1. The CDR3 has 15 amino acids. Germline V gene data show CDR1 as SGHRS and CDR2 as YFSETQ. With 0 bases clipped from V and 5 bases from J, the junction kept 4 bases outside the gene matches. CDR3 region: CASSLGTGTDQPQHF. As DNA, the CDR3 is TGCGCCAGCAGCTTGGGGACAGGGACGGATCAGCCCCAGCATTTT.

The chain carries TRBV5-1 and TRBJ1-2; 8 bases map to TRBD1. Germline loops: CDR1 SGHRS, CDR2 YFSETQ. The CDR3 runs to 16 residues. The J segment lost 4 bases and the V segment lost 3 bases, leaving 11 bases of the junction unmatched. CDR3 sequence (DNA): TGCGCCAGCAGCTCAATCGACAGGGGATCGTTCTATGGCTACACCTTC. This sequence encodes CASSSIDRGSFYGYTF.

The rearrangement uses TRBV12-3 or TRBV12-4 and TRBJ2-3, with 7 bases aligning to TRBD2. Trimming cost V 6 bases and J 0 bases; bases outside gene matches: 9. This CDR3 region has 16 residues. This CDR3 reads CASRPPGGSSTDTQYF. The DNA of the CDR3 is TGTGCCAGCAGACCACCTGGCGGGAGCAGCACAGATACGCAGTATTTT.

The J gene is TRBJ2-5, the V gene TRBV5-1, with unresolved D. The CDR3 sequence is 16 residues long. Germline V gene sequence: CDR1 SGHRS, CDR2 YFSETQ. V lost 1 base, J lost 4 bases, and 17 bases lay in between. CDR3 bases: TGCGCCAGCAGCTTGCAGGCTAATTTCATCCCAGAGACCCAGTACTTC. This gives the protein CASSLQANFIPETQYF.

The gene calls are TRBV11-2 and TRBJ2-3, with D perhaps assigned TRBD1 or TRBD2 (5 bases each). CDR3 length: 17 residues. Germline CDR1 is SGHAT and CDR2 is FQNNGV. Trimming stripped 5 bases from V and 0 bases from J, with 18 bases between. The CDR3 protein is CASSPWGSVTSTDTQYF. In DNA, the CDR3 is TGTGCCAGCAGCCCATGGGGGTCGGTTACTAGCACAGATACGCAGTATTTT.

This clonotype was observed a handful of times. This chain joins TRBV3-1 and TRBJ2-5; D is possibly TRBD2 (7 bases). Germline V CDR1 and CDR2: LGHDT, YNNKEL (reference sequence). CDR3 size: 18 residues. V was shortened by 1 base and J by 5 bases, with 23 bases between the two germline ends. CDR3 sequence reads: CASSQVRGGRGARETQYF. DNA for the CDR3: TGTGCCAGCAGCCAAGTGAGGGGAGGGAGGGGGGCGAGGGAGACCCAGTACTTC.

The J gene is TRBJ2-5, the V gene TRBV10-3; 7 bases match TRBD2. Germline V CDR1 and CDR2: ENHRY, SYGVKD. V shed 5 bases, J shed 5 bases, and the junction held 8 bases outside the gene matches. The CDR3 contains 14 residues. This chain's CDR3 is CAISYSGNGETQYF. CDR3 nucleotides: TGTGCCATCAGTTACAGCGGGAACGGGGAGACCCAGTACTTC.

V and J are TRBV18 and TRBJ2-2, with D maybe TRBD2 (5 bases). The CDR3 loop spans 14 amino acids. Trimming took off 5 bases at V and 1 base at J, with 8 bases between the two ends. CDR1 and CDR2 (germline): KGHSH, LQKENI. CDR3 bases: TGTGCCAGCTCAAAGCGGCAGAACACCGGGGAGCTGTTTTTT. As protein: CASSKRQNTGELFF.

CDR3 DNA sequence: TGCGCCAGTACCTCGGGACTAAATATCCAATTAGAGACCCAGTACTTC. Translation: CASTSGLNIQLETQYF. The chain employs TRBV5-1 and TRBJ2-5, with TRBD2 matching 7 bases. This CDR3 comprises 16 residues. The trim removed 8 bases at V and 4 bases at J, leaving 17 bases unmatched. Germline-derived CDR1 and CDR2 are SGHRS and YFSETQ.

This clonotype was seen more than once but under ten times. The V and J genes are TRBV2 and TRBJ2-2; D call uncertain. V was cut by 8 bases and J by 4 bases, with 14 bases left in between. The CDR3 has 14 residues. Germline CDR1 is SNHLY and CDR2 is FYNNEI. CDR3 nucleotides: TGTGCCAGCGCGGTAAACACACTCACCGGGGAGCTGTTTTTT. It yields the protein CASAVNTLTGELFF.

This clonotype was seen a few times. The chain employs TRBV20-1 and TRBJ1-2, with TRBD1 matching 8 bases. The CDR3 runs 14 residues. Germline CDR1 and CDR2: DFQATT and SNEGSKA (reference sequence). The V segment lost 3 bases and the J segment 1 base; nucleotides outside the gene matches: 4. The DNA of the CDR3 is TGCAGTGCTAGCCCGGGACAGGTTAACTATGGCTACACCTTC. It is translated as CSASPGQVNYGYTF.

Only a few counts were recorded for this clonotype. The V call is TRBV11-2, the J call TRBJ2-1; 9 bases map to TRBD2. This CDR3 has 15 amino acids. Germline V lookup: CDR1 SGHAT, CDR2 FQNNGV. The J segment lost 9 bases and the V segment lost 5 bases, leaving 11 bases of the junction unmatched. The CDR3: CASSVGLAGAGEQFF. As DNA, the CDR3 is TGTGCCAGCAGCGTGGGGTTAGCGGGAGCGGGTGAGCAGTTCTTC. The full variable domain, completed using reference TRBV11-2 and TRBJ2-1, is EAGVAQSPRYKIIEKRQSVAFWCNPISGHATLYWYQQILGQGPKLLIQFQNNGVVDDSQLPKDRFSAERLKGVDSTLKIQPAKLEDSAVYLCASSVGLAGAGEQFFGPGTRLTVL.

V and J are TRBV7-2 and TRBJ1-4, with 7 positions matching TRBD1. The germline V gene encodes CDR1 SGHTA and CDR2 FQGNSA. The CDR3 length is 16 residues. V was clipped by 6 bases and J by 0 bases; unmatched bases: 7. CDR3: CASRRGGGTTNEKLFF. Here the CDR3 DNA reads TGTGCCAGCAGAAGAGGGGGCGGGACAACTAATGAAAAACTGTTTTTT.

This clonotype was seen more than once but under ten times. The V gene is TRBV7-9, the J gene TRBJ2-7; D unresolved. The CDR3 totals 14 residues. V lost 2 bases and J 1 base, leaving 9 bases between the germline ends. CDR1 is SEHNR and CDR2 is FQNEAQ in the germline V gene (reference sequence). CDR3 coding DNA: TGTGCCAGCAGCTTATCCTCCCTTTCCTACGAGCAGTACGTC. Amino acid sequence: CASSLSSLSYEQYV.

This clonotype was recorded a few times. CDR3 loop: CASSQSYDRGQRKRTQYF. DNA of the CDR3: TGTGCCAGCAGCCAATCCTACGACAGGGGGCAACGGAAGAGAACCCAGTACTTC. The rearrangement uses TRBV3-1 and TRBJ2-5, with 10 bases matching TRBD1. The CDR3 covers 18 residues. V lost 2 bases and J lost 8; bases outside the gene matches: 17. Per germline, CDR1 LGHDT and CDR2 YNNKEL (reference sequence).

The J gene is TRBJ1-5, the V gene TRBV12-3 or TRBV12-4; D uncertain. Trimming removed 3 bases at V and 4 bases at J, with 7 bases between. The CDR3 runs 13 residues. DNA of the CDR3: TGTGCCAGCAGTTTGGAAAAGAATCAGCCCCAGCATTTT. Translation gives CASSLEKNQPQHF.

The rearrangement joins TRBV13 to TRBJ2-3; TRBD1 agrees at 8 bases. There are 14 residues in the CDR3. Germline values: CDR1 PRHDT, CDR2 FYEKMQ (reference sequence). With V trimmed by 7 bases and J by 4 bases, 7 bases remained unmatched. CDR3 DNA: TGTGCCAGCACGGGGGACAGGAGGTCAGATACGCAGTATTTT. Its protein product is CASTGDRRSDTQYF.

The chain links TRBV11-3 to TRBJ1-2; perhaps TRBD1 as D (5 bases). Germline V lookup: CDR1 SGHNT, CDR2 YENEEA. With 5 bases removed from V and 6 bases from J, the gap between germline ends came to 10 bases. The CDR3 is 12 residues long. CDR3 amino acids: CASSRGRDGYTF. The CDR3 DNA is TGTGCCAGCAGCCGAGGCAGGGATGGCTACACCTTC.

This rearrangement joins TRBV29-1 to TRBJ2-7, with 7 bases aligning to TRBD1. V was pared by 7 bases and J by 3 bases, with 12 bases of the junction left unmatched. In germline, CDR1 is SQVTM, CDR2 ANQGSEA. This CDR3 spans 14 amino acids. CDR3 bases: TGCAGCGCCGGCGCCGGGACAGTGGACTACGAGCAGTACTTC. Encoded protein: CSAGAGTVDYEQYF.

This chain connects TRBV5-1 to TRBJ2-1, with D hard to call. The germline gives CDR1 SGHRS, CDR2 YFSETQ. V lost 0 bases and J 4 bases, leaving 14 bases between the germline ends. The CDR3 loop spans 16 amino acids. Written as DNA, the CDR3 is TGCGCCAGCAGCTTGGGGGTGGCGGCACAGTACAATGAGCAGTTCTTC. As protein: CASSLGVAAQYNEQFF.

There are many counts of this clonotype. The V call is TRBV29-1, the J call TRBJ2-7, with 8 positions matching TRBD2. Germline V gives CDR1 SQVTM, CDR2 ANQGSEA. V lost 7 bases to trimming and J lost 5 bases; unmatched junction nucleotides: 4. The CDR3 loop spans 11 amino acids. CDR3 amino acids: CSGKLADEQYF. DNA of the CDR3: TGCAGCGGAAAACTAGCGGACGAGCAGTACTTC.

V is TRBV12-3 or TRBV12-4 and J is TRBJ1-5; D is possibly TRBD1 (6 bases). V shed 3 bases and J shed 4 bases, with 10 bases lying between them. The CDR3 has 14 residues. The CDR3 nucleotides are TGTGCCAGCAGTTTTGGACAGCTTAATCAGCCCCAGCATTTT. Translating it yields CASSFGQLNQPQHF.